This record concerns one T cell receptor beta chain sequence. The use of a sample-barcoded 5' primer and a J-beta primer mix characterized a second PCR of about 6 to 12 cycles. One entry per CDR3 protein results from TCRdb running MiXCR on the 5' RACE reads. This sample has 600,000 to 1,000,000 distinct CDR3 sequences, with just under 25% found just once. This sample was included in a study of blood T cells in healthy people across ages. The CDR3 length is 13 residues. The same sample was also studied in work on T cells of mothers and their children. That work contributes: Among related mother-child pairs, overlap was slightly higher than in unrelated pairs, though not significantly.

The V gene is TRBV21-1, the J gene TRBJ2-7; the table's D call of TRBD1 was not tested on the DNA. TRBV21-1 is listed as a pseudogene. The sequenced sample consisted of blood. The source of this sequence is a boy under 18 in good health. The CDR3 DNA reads TGTGCCAGCAGCACTGACAGGGGTCGCGAGCAGTACTTC. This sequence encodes CASSTDRGREQYF.